One T cell receptor beta chain is described in this entry. CDR1 and CDR2 from the germline V gene are SGHRS and YFSETQ. Trimming left V 5 bases short and J 4 bases short, with 14 bases between. The CDR3 consists of 14 residues. Clones were read by immunoSEQ multiplex PCR, and TCRdb kept only the in-frame ones, dropping some. This table holds about 190,000 clones, around 85% found once. The data originate from a study of blood T cell repertoires in COVID-19. Looking at the study overall: From the United States, Italy and Spain came samples of acute and convalescent COVID-19. The cDNA or gDNA used as material had been derived from T cells, B-cell-depleted T cells, or PBMCs.

The clonotype comes from a woman aged 25 to 45 who had recovered from COVID-19. V and J are TRBV5-1 and TRBJ2-3; weak D call: TRBD2 (6 bases). Sequenced input: PBMCs or T cells enriched from blood (not recorded which). The CDR3 here is CASRYSSVPDTQYF. CDR3 in DNA: TGCGCCAGCAGATATTCTAGCGTCCCAGATACGCAGTATTTT.